Here is one TCR beta chain with its context. Antigen unknown. The data belong to a study of T cells expressing NK-cell markers. Study results and caveats: HCMV specificity of the expanded NKG2C+ T cell clones was not established.

No DNA is given; TCRdb re-called the 5' RACE reads and lists each CDR3 protein once. The sample data list 200,000 to 300,000 distinct CDR3 sequences. The CDR3 length is 19 residues. Germline V gene sequence: CDR1 DFQATT, CDR2 SNEGSKA (reference sequence). The chain is built from TRBV20-1 and TRBJ2-1; as DNA is missing, the TRBD2 call by TCRdb cannot be tested. Sequencing was done on a sample of blood T cells: a sorted CD56 or NKG2C T cell subset, CD4+ or CD8+ T cells, or bulk PBMC T cells (not recorded which). The receptor's source is a young man in good health. The CDR3 sequence is CSARVGASGRARVYNEQFF.